A selection of T cell receptor beta chains follows, all from one sample in a study of response to subunit inactivated influenza vaccine. TCRdb re-derived calls from the RT-PCR reads in MiXCR, one entry per CDR3 protein. The sample shows about 540,000 distinct CDR3 sequences, approximately 22% of them seen only once. These data were also filed under a second study, of T cells expressing NK-cell markers.

The specimen was CD4+ T cells sorted from PBMCs, collected approximately 12 days after vaccination. These receptors came from a middle-aged man who received an inactivated influenza vaccine. CDR3s include the opening cysteine and the closing phenylalanine or tryptophan. The D gene is left open where the match is weak. The size of a clone is reported for some rows only, either as once, few or many, or as a class for expanded clones.

. TRBD1 TRBJ1-5 TRBV20-1 CSARGDRFRSNQPQHF TGCAGTGCTAGAGGGGACAGGTTTAGGAGCAATCAGCCCCAGCATTTT
many TRBD1 TRBJ1-1 TRBV30 CAYHRGVNTEAFF TGTGCCTACCACAGGGGGGTGAACACTGAAGCTTTCTTT
many . TRBJ2-5 TRBV29-1 CSVGRGGETQYF TGCAGCGTTGGCAGGGGAGGAGAGACCCAGTACTTC
few TRBD1 TRBJ1-5 TRBV12-3/TRBV12-4 CASSLTGTGGNQPQHF TGTGCCAGCAGTTTAACCGGGACAGGGGGCAATCAGCCCCAGCATTTT
few TRBD1 TRBJ1-1 TRBV15 CATSRGQGGSEAFF TGTGCCACCAGCAGAGGACAGGGTGGTAGTGAAGCTTTCTTT
. . TRBJ2-5 TRBV3-1 CASSPIEGVAETQYF TGTGCCAGCAGCCCAATAGAGGGAGTGGCAGAGACCCAGTACTTC
. . TRBJ2-1 TRBV4-3 CASSQGPSSNEQFF TGCGCCAGCAGCCAAGGTCCCTCTAGTAATGAGCAGTTCTTC
. TRBD2 TRBJ2-5 TRBV12-3/TRBV12-4 CASSSPRRGASQETQYF TGTGCCAGCAGTTCTCCTCGGCGGGGGGCCTCCCAAGAGACCCAGTACTTC
few TRBD1 TRBJ2-5 TRBV7-9 CASSLGQGTETQYF TGTGCCAGCAGCCTCGGACAGGGGACAGAGACCCAGTACTTC
few TRBD1 TRBJ1-6 TRBV20-1 CSARGTDSSPLHF TGCAGTGCTAGGGGGACAGATAGTTCACCCCTCCACTTT
. . TRBJ2-7 TRBV2 CASSEQEYEQYF TGTGCCAGCAGTGAACAGGAGTACGAGCAGTACTTC
. . TRBJ2-3 TRBV7-2 CASSLGWAGPTDTQYF TGTGCCAGCAGCTTGGGGTGGGCGGGCCCAACAGATACGCAGTATTTT
few TRBD2 TRBJ2-3 TRBV12-3/TRBV12-4 CASSGGVFADTQYF TGTGCCAGCAGCGGGGGGGTTTTCGCCGATACGCAGTATTTT
few . TRBJ2-7 TRBV12-3/TRBV12-4 CASSFTGGFSYEQYF TGTGCCAGCAGTTTCACGGGCGGGTTCTCCTACGAGCAGTACTTC
few . TRBJ2-3 TRBV5-4 CASSFREAQDTQYF TGTGCCAGCAGCTTCAGGGAAGCCCAAGATACGCAGTATTTT
. TRBD1 TRBJ2-3 TRBV29-1 CSVGQAITDTQYF TGCAGCGTGGGACAGGCGATCACAGATACGCAGTATTTT
few TRBD1 TRBJ2-7 TRBV29-1 CSVEGGQGTYEQYF TGCAGCGTTGAAGGGGGACAGGGAACCTACGAGCAGTACTTC
many TRBD2 TRBJ2-5 TRBV5-1 CASSFSGSGETQYF TGCGCCAGCAGCTTTAGCGGGAGTGGAGAGACCCAGTACTTC
. . TRBJ2-2 TRBV4-2 CASSRETGTGELFF TGTGCCAGCAGCCGAGAGACGGGCACCGGGGAGCTGTTTTTT
many . TRBJ1-1 TRBV28 CASREGPRGGSEAFF TGTGCCAGCAGAGAGGGTCCCAGGGGAGGTTCTGAAGCTTTCTTT
. . TRBJ2-2 TRBV5-1 CASRQTGPTGELFF TGCGCCAGCCGTCAGACAGGACCTACCGGGGAGCTGTTTTTT
few . TRBJ2-5 TRBV5-1 CASSSPREGETQYF TGCGCCAGCAGCTCACCTCGAGAGGGGGAGACCCAGTACTTC
. . TRBJ2-3 TRBV20-1 CSAPPGASRDTQYF TGCAGTGCACCCCCGGGGGCTAGCCGGGATACGCAGTATTTT
. . TRBJ2-7 TRBV18 CASSPTGISQYEQYF TGTGCCAGCTCACCAACAGGGATCTCGCAGTACGAGCAGTACTTC
. . TRBJ2-5 TRBV3-1 CASSQDSLEETQYF TGTGCCAGCAGCCAAGATTCCTTGGAGGAGACCCAGTACTTC
. . TRBJ2-3 TRBV20-1 CSARDVLQGTQYF TGCAGTGCTAGAGATGTTCTTCAGGGCACGCAGTATTTT
few TRBD1 TRBJ2-2 TRBV28 CASSLRIGTATGELFF TGTGCCAGCAGTTTGCGCATTGGGACAGCCACCGGGGAGCTGTTTTTT
. . TRBJ2-2 TRBV9 CASSVVPENTGELFF TGTGCCAGCAGCGTAGTACCCGAGAACACCGGGGAGCTGTTTTTT
few . TRBJ2-5 TRBV10-3 CAISESMAETQYF TGTGCCATCAGTGAGTCGATGGCTGAGACCCAGTACTTC
. . TRBJ1-1 TRBV3-1 CASSQGGKAFF TGTGCCAGCAGCCAAGGGGGAAAAGCTTTCTTT
. . TRBJ2-3 TRBV28 CASSFQGSGTDTQYF TGTGCCAGCAGTTTTCAGGGGTCGGGAACAGATACGCAGTATTTT
few TRBD1 TRBJ2-2 TRBV6-2/TRBV6-3 CASSYLGQGNTGELFF TGTGCCAGCAGTTACCTGGGACAGGGGAACACCGGGGAGCTGTTTTTT
once . TRBJ2-2 TRBV14 CASSRSLPGELFF TGTGCCAGCAGCCGCTCTCTGCCCGGGGAGCTGTTTTTT
few . TRBJ2-7 TRBV6-5 CASSSTGTAAREQYF TGTGCCAGCAGTTCCACCGGGACGGCCGCGAGAGAGCAGTACTTC
few TRBD2 TRBJ2-1 TRBV11-2 CASSVRGLAGASYNEQFF TGTGCCAGCAGCGTCAGGGGACTAGCGGGGGCATCCTACAATGAGCAGTTCTTC
few TRBD1 TRBJ2-2 TRBV5-6 CASSLRQGARTGELFF TGTGCCAGCAGCTTGAGGCAGGGGGCGAGAACCGGGGAGCTGTTTTTT
. . TRBJ2-2 TRBV28 CASSLSGLETGELFF TGTGCCAGCAGTTTATCTGGGTTAGAGACCGGGGAGCTGTTTTTT
few TRBD2 TRBJ2-6 TRBV3-1 CASSQDGLRLALGANVLTF TGTGCCAGCAGCCAAGATGGGTTGAGACTAGCGTTAGGGGCCAACGTCCTGACTTTC
few . TRBJ1-1 TRBV6-2/TRBV6-3 CASSYSRGITEAFF TGTGCCAGCAGTTACTCTAGGGGGATCACTGAAGCTTTCTTT
few . TRBJ1-2 TRBV7-9 CASSLAVPYGYTF TGTGCCAGCAGCTTAGCGGTCCCCTATGGCTACACCTTC
few . TRBJ2-5 TRBV5-1 CASYTGRETQYF TGCGCCAGCTACACGGGCCGGGAGACCCAGTACTTC
. TRBD1 TRBJ1-2 TRBV19 CASSIARTGTNQNYGYTF TGTGCCAGTAGTATCGCCAGGACAGGGACAAACCAAAACTATGGCTACACCTTC
few . TRBJ1-5 TRBV5-6 CASSLGSGRQPQHF TGTGCCAGCAGCTTGGGCTCAGGGCGGCAGCCCCAGCATTTT
few TRBD2 TRBJ2-1 TRBV20-1 CSARELAGLYYNEQFF TGCAGTGCTAGAGAACTAGCGGGGCTCTATTACAATGAGCAGTTCTTC
few TRBD1 TRBJ2-7 TRBV5-4 CASSHRTGSYEQYF TGTGCCAGCAGCCACCGGACAGGGTCCTACGAGCAGTACTTC
. TRBD2 TRBJ2-1 TRBV19 CASMSSGGNEQFF TGTGCCAGTATGTCTAGCGGGGGGAATGAGCAGTTCTTC
. . TRBJ2-1 TRBV7-3 CASSSLGPANEQFF TGTGCCAGCAGTTCTTTGGGGCCGGCCAATGAGCAGTTCTTC
. TRBD1 TRBJ2-5 TRBV11-2 CASSATRTGRSETQYF TGTGCCAGCAGCGCAACCCGGACAGGGAGGTCGGAGACCCAGTACTTC
few . TRBJ2-7 TRBV15 CATSRDLWTEPIYEQYF TGTGCCACCAGCAGAGATCTCTGGACTGAACCCATCTACGAGCAGTACTTC
. . TRBJ2-1 TRBV28 CASSLWTAQDNEEFF TGTGCCAGCAGTTTATGGACGGCCCAAGACAATGAGGAGTTCTTC